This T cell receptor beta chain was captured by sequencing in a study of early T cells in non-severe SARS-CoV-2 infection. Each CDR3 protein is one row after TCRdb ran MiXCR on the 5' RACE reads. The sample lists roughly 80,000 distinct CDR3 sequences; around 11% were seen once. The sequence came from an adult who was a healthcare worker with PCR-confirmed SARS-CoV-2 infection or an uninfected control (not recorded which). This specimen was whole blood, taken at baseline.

The CDR3 region has the DNA TGCAGGGACGATTCACTCGGGGGGCACTCCTACGAGCAGTACTTC. Protein: CRDDSLGGHSYEQYF. The chain carries TRBV20-1 and TRBJ2-7, with D possibly matching TRBD2 (7 bases). CDR1 and CDR2 from the germline V gene are DFQATT and SNEGSKA (reference sequence). The CDR3 covers 15 residues.